Below are 32 T cell receptor beta chains sequenced from a single sample in a study of T cells in Graves' hyperthyroidism and ophthalmopathy. Amplification targeted TCR beta CDR3 regions from RNA transcripts. The HTBI primer set was used in a first-round RT-PCR of the TCR CDR3. Each CDR3 protein gets one entry after TCRdb re-called the multiplex PCR reads with MiXCR. This sample has fewer than 900,000 distinct CDR3 sequences, with around 17% found just once. Material for sequencing was blood. The receptor set was obtained from a man aged 18 to 35 with Graves' hyperthyroidism.

This clonotype turned up a few times. This chain joins TRBV20-1 and TRBJ2-1, with D perhaps given as TRBD1 or TRBD2 (5 bases each). Trimming cost V 6 bases and J 8 bases, with 20 bases left between them. Germline CDR1 and CDR2: DFQATT and SNEGSKA (reference sequence). CDR3 size: 14 residues. CDR3 region: CSAEGPSLVDEQFF. The CDR3 DNA follows: TGCAGTGCAGAGGGGCCTTCTTTGGTCGATGAGCAGTTCTTC.

There are many counts of this clonotype. CDR3 in DNA: TGTGCCAGCAGCCAAGAAAGGGGGATGGTGCCAGATACGCAGTATTTT. It translates to CASSQERGMVPDTQYF. V and J are TRBV3-1 and TRBJ2-3, with D possibly TRBD1 on 6 matching bases. Trimming cost V 0 bases and J 4 bases, with 14 bases left between them. The germline CDR1 and CDR2 sequences are LGHDT and YNNKEL (reference sequence). The CDR3 is 16 residues long.

In DNA form, the CDR3 reads TGTGCCAGCGAGGCAGGAGGGTCCAAAAACATTCAGTACTTC. This translates into CASEAGGSKNIQYF. The J gene is TRBJ2-4, the V gene TRBV11-3; D may be TRBD2 (6 bases). Germline assignment: CDR1 SGHNT and CDR2 YENEEA. Trimming left V 8 bases short and J 2 bases short, with 13 bases between. The CDR3 has 14 amino acids.

This clonotype appeared many times. The chain carries TRBV11-1 and TRBJ2-7, with a weak D call TRBD1 (7 bases). The CDR3 is made up of 15 amino acids. V lost 5 bases to trimming and J lost 4 bases, with 18 bases between them. In germline, CDR1 is SGHAT, CDR2 FQDESV (reference sequence). CDR3 DNA sequence: TGTGCCAGCAGCCCCCTCGGAGGGGGCGCTTACGAGCAGTACTTC. This gives the protein CASSPLGGGAYEQYF.

This clonotype was seen only a few times. V and J are TRBV10-3 and TRBJ2-3, with 8 bases that match TRBD2. The V segment lost 6 bases and the J segment 2 bases; nucleotides outside the gene matches: 10. Germline V CDR1 and CDR2: ENHRY, SYGVKD. The CDR3 spans 16 residues. CDR3 DNA sequence: TGTGCCATCAGGGATTCGGGAGGGGGACACACAGATACGCAGTATTTT. This sequence encodes CAIRDSGGGHTDTQYF.

The rearrangement links TRBV20-1 to TRBJ1-1; 7 bases match TRBD1. The CDR3 runs to 12 residues. Unmatched junction bases numbered 7, after V lost 7 bases and J lost 5 bases. Germline V gene lookup returns CDR1 DFQATT and CDR2 SNEGSKA (reference sequence). The chain's CDR3 is CSGDSQSTEAFF. In DNA form, the CDR3 reads TGCAGTGGGGACAGCCAGTCGACTGAAGCTTTCTTT.

J is TRBJ2-2 and V is TRBV29-1; D remains ambiguous. Germline V CDR1 and CDR2: SQVTM, ANQGSEA. This CDR3 contains 13 residues. Trimming stripped 3 bases from V and 5 bases from J, with 10 bases between. Here the CDR3 reads CSVDRTRTGELFF. The CDR3 DNA is TGCAGCGTTGACCGGACCAGGACCGGGGAGCTGTTTTTT.

This clonotype turned up a few times. The J gene is TRBJ2-5, the V gene TRBV6-5; no definite D call. CDR1 and CDR2 from the germline V gene are MNHEY and SVGAGI. V was pared by 0 bases and J by 4 bases, with 12 bases between. This CDR3 is built from 15 residues. The DNA of the CDR3 is TGTGCCAGCAGTTACTCAAGGGCCAGTGGAGAGACCCAGTACTTC. Translation gives CASSYSRASGETQYF.

This clonotype was found many times. This chain links TRBV28 with TRBJ2-6, with a tentative D call TRBD1 (7 bases). Germline lookup yields CDR1 MDHEN and CDR2 SYDVKM. The CDR3 is made up of 17 amino acids. The V gene lost 11 bases and the J gene lost 0 bases, with 20 bases spanning the gap. CDR3 residues: CAAAMEGQYSGANVLTF. CDR3 nucleotides: TGTGCCGCCGCCATGGAGGGACAGTACTCTGGGGCCAACGTCCTGACTTTC.

The chain recombines TRBV19 with TRBJ2-1; 10 nucleotides agree with TRBD2. V gave up 4 bases and J gave up 9 bases; unmatched junction bases: 12. This CDR3 contains 16 residues. The germline CDR1 and CDR2 sequences are LNHDA and SQIVND (reference sequence). CDR3 protein: CASSNLAGVQSGEQFF. In DNA form, the CDR3 reads TGTGCCAGTAGTAATCTAGCGGGAGTTCAAAGTGGTGAGCAGTTCTTC.

There are many counts of this clonotype. The chain combines TRBV15 with TRBJ1-4; D perhaps matches TRBD1 (5 bases). Germline V CDR1 and CDR2: LNHNV, YYDKDF (reference sequence). Between the trimmed V and J ends, which lost 1 base and 7 bases, there was a span of 10 bases. This CDR3 comprises 14 residues. As DNA, the CDR3 is TGTGCCACCAGCAGAGTCAGGGAGAGTGAAAAACTGTTTTTT. Translated, it gives CATSRVRESEKLFF.

This clonotype occurred a few times. This rearrangement joins TRBV7-9 to TRBJ2-7, with D possibly being TRBD2 (5 bases). Trimming took 6 bases from V and 6 from J, leaving 12 bases between them. This CDR3 is built from 12 residues. Germline V CDR1 and CDR2: SEHNR, FQNEAQ (reference sequence). Here the CDR3 reads CASRRTSAEQYF. The CDR3 bases are TGTGCCAGCAGACGCACTAGTGCCGAGCAGTACTTC. The full variable domain, with the rest looked up from reference TRBV7-9 and TRBJ2-7, is DTGVSQNPRHKITKRGQNVTFRCDPISEHNRLYWYRQTLGQGPEFLTYFQNEAQLEKSRLLSDRFSAERPKGSFSTLEIQRTEQGDSAMYLCASRRTSAEQYFGPGTRLTVT.

The chain couples TRBV10-3 to TRBJ2-2; D may be TRBD2 (6 bases). Germline loops: CDR1 ENHRY, CDR2 SYGVKD. V was pared by 6 bases and J by 3 bases, with 14 bases between. This CDR3 region has 15 residues. The CDR3 nucleotides read TGTGCCATCAGATTTAGCGGTCGGGACACCGGGGAGCTGTTTTTT. The encoded protein is CAIRFSGRDTGELFF.

The genes are TRBV10-3 and TRBJ1-1, with D possibly being TRBD1 (6 bases). The CDR3 length is 14 residues. The V end was cut by 7 bases, the J end by 3 bases, with 15 bases between. The germline V gene has CDR1 ENHRY and CDR2 SYGVKD. The chain's CDR3 is CAIKPRQEHTEAFF. In nucleotides, the CDR3 is TGTGCCATCAAACCCCGACAGGAACACACTGAAGCTTTCTTT.

This clonotype was recorded a few times. This rearrangement joins TRBV4-2 to TRBJ2-5; 12 nucleotides align to TRBD2. V shed 3 bases and J 5 bases; nucleotides not matched to a gene: 4. The CDR3 is 15 residues long. Germline values: CDR1 LGHNA, CDR2 YNFKEQ. The CDR3 loop is CASSQPLAGGETQYF. CDR3 DNA sequence: TGTGCCAGCAGCCAGCCCCTAGCGGGAGGGGAGACCCAGTACTTC.

The sample holds many counts of this clonotype. This chain connects TRBV12-3 or TRBV12-4 to TRBJ1-1, with 8 bases fitting TRBD1. CDR3 size: 12 residues. The V and J ends lost 6 bases and 8 bases, in that order; junction bases with no gene match: 5. For the CDR3, the DNA is TGTGCCAGCAGCCCGACAGGGGAAGAAGCTTTCTTT. This translates into CASSPTGEEAFF.

J is TRBJ2-2 and V is TRBV12-3 or TRBV12-4; D ambiguous. The V gene lost 3 bases and the J gene lost 5 bases, with 16 bases spanning the gap. The CDR3 sequence is 16 residues long. DNA of the CDR3: TGTGCCAGCAGTTTCGTGGCTAGTCTGGGTACCGGGGAGCTGTTTTTT. Translating it yields CASSFVASLGTGELFF.

The chain uses TRBV6-6 and TRBJ2-3, with D tentatively TRBD2 (6 bases). This CDR3 is 15 amino acids long. V was shortened by 0 bases and J by 6 bases, with 13 bases between the two germline ends. The V gene's germline CDR1 is MNHNY and CDR2 SVGAGI (reference sequence). The CDR3 DNA reads TGTGCCAGCAGTTACTCGGTCACTGCGGGGGATACGCAGTATTTT. This translates into CASSYSVTAGDTQYF.

V is TRBV24-1 and J is TRBJ2-3; D not resolved. V dropped 1 base and J dropped 0 bases, with 13 bases sitting between them. Germline assignment: CDR1 KGHDR and CDR2 SFDVKD. This CDR3 is built from 17 residues. The CDR3 DNA follows: TGTGCCACCAGTGATTTTCAGACGGGCAAAAGCACAGATACGCAGTATTTT. Protein sequence: CATSDFQTGKSTDTQYF.

As regards this clonotype: A junction boundary mismatches the germline segment, possibly from a read error. The chain recombines TRBV27 with TRBJ2-2; the D gene is possibly TRBD2 (5 bases). The germline gives CDR1 MNHEY, CDR2 SMNVEV (reference sequence). The CDR3 consists of 13 residues. The CDR3 protein is CASSQPHTGELLF. The CDR3 DNA reads TGTGCCAGCAGTCAACCCCACACCGGGGAGCTGCTTTTT.

The chain is built from TRBV5-8 and TRBJ2-3; D remains ambiguous. CDR1 is SGHTS, CDR2 YDEGEE, per germline. Trimming left V 4 bases short and J 3 bases short, with 15 bases between. The length of the CDR3 is 15 residues. The CDR3 DNA reads TGTGCCAGCAGCCGTGGGGTAGCTCAAACAGATACGCAGTATTTT. Protein sequence: CASSRGVAQTDTQYF.

This clonotype was observed many times. This chain uses TRBV10-3 with TRBJ2-7; 13 bases map to TRBD2. This CDR3 has 15 residues. With 4 bases clipped from V and 2 bases from J, the junction kept 2 bases outside the gene matches. CDR1 is ENHRY and CDR2 is SYGVKD in the germline V gene. The CDR3 spells CAISGGLAGTYEQYF. The DNA of the CDR3 is TGTGCCATCAGTGGGGGACTAGCGGGGACCTACGAGCAGTACTTC.

In its sample, this clonotype was seen many times. The chain uses TRBV12-3 or TRBV12-4 and TRBJ2-1; the match to TRBD1 covers 8 bases. Losses at the gene ends were 6 bases for V and 4 bases for J; bases not matched to a gene: 5. This CDR3 spans 14 amino acids. The CDR3, as DNA: TGTGCCAGCAGAACGGACAGGGCGTACAATGAGCAGTTCTTC. Translation gives CASRTDRAYNEQFF.

This clonotype was picked up many times. V usage is TRBV7-9 and J usage is TRBJ1-1; D gene uncertain. Germline values: CDR1 SEHNR, CDR2 FQNEAQ (reference sequence). With 6 bases removed from V and 1 base from J, the gap between germline ends came to 9 bases. This CDR3 comprises 13 residues. CDR3 nucleotides: TGTGCCAGCAGGACGGCCAGGAACACTGAAGCTTTCTTT. This translates into CASRTARNTEAFF.

This clonotype showed up many times. V is TRBV20-1 and J is TRBJ2-3; D gene ambiguous. Germline V gene lookup returns CDR1 DFQATT and CDR2 SNEGSKA (reference sequence). The CDR3 runs 15 residues. Trimming pared 0 bases from V and 1 base from J, leaving 11 bases between. CDR3 bases: TGCAGTGCTAGAGATGTAGCCCAGGGCACAGATACGCAGTATTTT. It translates to CSARDVAQGTDTQYF.

This clonotype showed up just a few times. The J gene is TRBJ1-5, the V gene TRBV29-1; D not resolved. This CDR3 region has 12 residues. Germline assignment: CDR1 SQVTM and CDR2 ANQGSEA. Trimming removed 6 bases at V and 0 bases at J, with 6 bases between. In DNA, the CDR3 is TGCAGCGTGGGAGTTAGCAATCAGCCCCAGCATTTT. Residues: CSVGVSNQPQHF.

This clonotype was picked up a small number of times. The rearrangement uses TRBV3-1 and TRBJ2-7; 7 bases agree with TRBD1. Germline V CDR1 and CDR2: LGHDT, YNNKEL (reference sequence). The trim removed 6 bases at V and 6 bases at J, leaving 8 bases unmatched. The CDR3 has 13 amino acids. The CDR3: CASSFGQVSEQYF. CDR3 DNA sequence: TGTGCCAGCAGTTTTGGACAGGTCTCCGAGCAGTACTTC.

The genes are TRBV7-2 and TRBJ2-4, with D maybe TRBD2 (6 bases). Trimming cost V 5 bases and J 6 bases, with 11 bases left between them. The CDR3 extends over 13 amino acids. Per the germline V gene, CDR1 is SGHTA and CDR2 is FQGNSA. The CDR3 loop reads CASSLEGRNIQYF. The CDR3 bases are TGTGCCAGCAGCCTGGAGGGGAGAAACATTCAGTACTTC.

The table lists this clonotype with many counts. The chain recombines TRBV28 with TRBJ2-3; D remains ambiguous. The germline V gene encodes CDR1 MDHEN and CDR2 SYDVKM. The CDR3 loop spans 12 amino acids. Trimming took 8 bases from V and 2 from J, leaving 8 bases between them. The CDR3 nucleotides read TGTGCCAGCTCACCAAACACAGATACGCAGTATTTT. Translating it yields CASSPNTDTQYF.

Ten or more counts support this clonotype. The chain combines TRBV5-1 with TRBJ2-1; possible D gene TRBD2, 6 bases. In germline, CDR1 is SGHRS, CDR2 YFSETQ. Trimming left V 7 bases short and J 2 bases short, with 13 bases between. The CDR3 sequence is 14 residues long. CDR3 amino acids: CASGVAGPYNEQFF. The CDR3 DNA sequence: TGCGCCAGCGGTGTGGCGGGACCCTACAATGAGCAGTTCTTC.

This clonotype was observed many times. The gene calls are TRBV18 and TRBJ1-5, with no clear D. Trimming stripped 6 bases from V and 3 bases from J, with 6 bases between. Germline CDR1 and CDR2: KGHSH and LQKENI. This CDR3 has 12 residues. In nucleotides, the CDR3 is TGTGCCAGCTCGGATTTCAATCAGCCCCAGCATTTT. This encodes CASSDFNQPQHF.

The J gene is TRBJ2-3, the V gene TRBV6-1, with D hard to call. CDR3 length equals 14 residues. V lost 7 bases and J lost 4, with 15 bases in between. CDR1 and CDR2 from the germline V gene are MNHNS and SASEGT. DNA of the CDR3: TGTGCCAGCAAGGCAACACTCCTAGCAGATACGCAGTATTTT. Its translation is CASKATLLADTQYF.